The 9 T cell receptor beta chains below come from one sample, sequenced in a study of identical twins. MiXCR, applied by TCRdb to the 5' RACE reads, yields one record per CDR3 protein. Counted here are about 890,000 distinct CDR3 sequences, roughly an eighth occurring once; the ten biggest clones make up around 1.6%. The same sample was also used in a study of yellow fever vaccine responses in identical twins.

Input material: PBMCs. These receptors all come from a woman aged 18-35 years in good health.

This clonotype was counted between two and nine times. The chain carries TRBV24-1 and TRBJ2-5, with TRBD1 matching over 7 bases. The CDR3 runs to 16 residues. V shed 3 bases, J shed 4 bases, and the junction held 10 bases outside the gene matches. From germline, CDR1 is KGHDR and CDR2 SFDVKD. This CDR3 reads CATSDRDSGGRETQYF. For the CDR3, the DNA is TGTGCCACCAGTGATCGGGACAGCGGAGGAAGAGAGACCCAGTACTTC.

The V and J genes are TRBV6-5 and TRBJ2-7; 7 bases agree with TRBD2. Germline assignment: CDR1 MNHEY and CDR2 SVGAGI. With V trimmed by 6 bases and J by 9 bases, 8 bases remained unmatched. The CDR3 loop spans 12 amino acids. As DNA, the CDR3 is TGTGCCAGCAGCGAAACTAGCGAGGCGCAGTACTTC. It yields the protein CASSETSEAQYF.

This clonotype came up many times. The rearrangement uses TRBV5-1 and TRBJ2-7; D is possibly TRBD1 (6 bases). The CDR3 consists of 14 residues. V lost 2 bases and J 2 bases, leaving 11 bases between the germline ends. Germline V lookup: CDR1 SGHRS, CDR2 YFSETQ. CDR3 DNA: TGCGCCAGCAGCTTAGGGGGAGATACCTACGAGCAGTACTTC. Amino acids: CASSLGGDTYEQYF.

This clonotype was recorded a few times. The gene calls are TRBV7-8 and TRBJ1-2; perhaps TRBD1 as D (5 bases). Germline CDR1 is SGHVS and CDR2 is FQNEAQ. V lost 5 bases and J 7 bases, leaving 17 bases between the germline ends. This CDR3 is built from 14 residues. Here the CDR3 reads CASSPLQVFGGYTF. The CDR3 DNA reads as TGTGCCAGCAGCCCTTTACAGGTTTTCGGTGGCTACACCTTC.

The gene calls are TRBV12-3 or TRBV12-4 and TRBJ1-3; no clear D gene. The length of the CDR3 is 11 residues. V was trimmed by 8 bases and J by 2 bases, leaving 4 bases between them. The CDR3 reads CASGPGNTIYF. The CDR3 DNA follows: TGTGCCAGCGGTCCTGGAAACACCATATATTTT.

This chain joins TRBV12-3 or TRBV12-4 and TRBJ1-6, with a tentative D call TRBD1 (5 bases). This CDR3 has 12 residues. Trimming cost V 6 bases and J 10 bases, with 10 bases left between them. The CDR3 nucleotides read TGTGCCAGCAGGGCAGGGTTGTCACCCCTCCACTTT. Translated: CASRAGLSPLHF.

The V and J genes are TRBV7-9 and TRBJ2-5; TRBD2 matches at 7 bases. J lost 2 bases, V lost 8 bases, and 11 bases had no gene match. CDR1 is SEHNR, CDR2 FQNEAQ, per germline (reference sequence). The CDR3 runs 15 residues. The CDR3 region has the DNA TGTGCCAGCGGAAAATCGACTAGCCAACAAGAGACCCAGTACTTC. It encodes CASGKSTSQQETQYF.

This rearrangement joins TRBV6-1 to TRBJ2-7; D might be TRBD2 (6 bases). The CDR3 loop spans 15 amino acids. V gave up 3 bases and J gave up 0 bases, with 12 bases separating them. The germline V gene encodes CDR1 MNHNS and CDR2 SASEGT. CDR3: CASSDVIGSSYEQYF. The CDR3 coding sequence is TGTGCCAGCAGTGACGTTATCGGGAGCTCCTACGAGCAGTACTTC.

This clonotype showed up just a few times. The chain employs TRBV12-3 or TRBV12-4 and TRBJ1-1, with D perhaps matching TRBD1 (5 bases). V was pared by 1 base and J by 5 bases, with 11 bases between. The CDR3 is made up of 14 amino acids. CDR3 DNA sequence: TGTGCCAGCAGTTTAGTCGGGGGAATGACTGAAGCTTTCTTT. The encoded protein is CASSLVGGMTEAFF.